This TCR beta chain came from a study of monozygotic twins with inflammatory bowel disease. Regarding the study as a whole: Compared with healthy twins, IBD patients shared fewer clonotypes with others, especially with disease activity. Any single strong signal or clonotype tied to IBD lacked support.

Per-sample cDNA came from eight separate reactions. For each CDR3 protein, TCRdb gives one entry from its re-call of the 5' RACE reads, without DNA. Its clone listing holds over 150,000 distinct CDR3 sequences. CDR1 and CDR2 from the germline V gene are SQVTM and ANQGSEA. This CDR3 comprises 12 residues. Note on this clonotype: The antigen remains undetermined.

The source is a human donor with ulcerative colitis or Crohn's disease, or a healthy co-twin of an affected twin (not recorded which). This sequence joins TRBV29-1 and TRBJ1-1; the TCRdb D gene call, TRBD1, has no DNA to confirm it. The sequencing input was blood. This chain's CDR3 is CSVLTTADEAFF.